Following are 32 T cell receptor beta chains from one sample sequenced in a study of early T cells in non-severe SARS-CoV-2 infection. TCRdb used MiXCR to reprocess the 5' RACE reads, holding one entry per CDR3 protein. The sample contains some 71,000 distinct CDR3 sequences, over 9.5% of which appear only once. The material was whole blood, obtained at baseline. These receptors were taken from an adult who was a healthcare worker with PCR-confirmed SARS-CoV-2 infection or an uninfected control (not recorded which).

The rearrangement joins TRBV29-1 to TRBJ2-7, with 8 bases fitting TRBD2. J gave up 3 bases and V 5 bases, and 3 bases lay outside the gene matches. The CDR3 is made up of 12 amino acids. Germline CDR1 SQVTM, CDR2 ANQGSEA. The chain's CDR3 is CSVSSGSYEQYF. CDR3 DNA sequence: TGCAGCGTTTCCAGCGGGAGCTACGAGCAGTACTTC.

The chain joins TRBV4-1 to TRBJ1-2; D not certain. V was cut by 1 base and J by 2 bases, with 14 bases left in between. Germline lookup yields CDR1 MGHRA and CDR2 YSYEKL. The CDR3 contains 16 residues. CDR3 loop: CASSQVKALMNYGYTF. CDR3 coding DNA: TGCGCCAGCAGCCAAGTCAAGGCCCTCATGAACTATGGCTACACCTTC.

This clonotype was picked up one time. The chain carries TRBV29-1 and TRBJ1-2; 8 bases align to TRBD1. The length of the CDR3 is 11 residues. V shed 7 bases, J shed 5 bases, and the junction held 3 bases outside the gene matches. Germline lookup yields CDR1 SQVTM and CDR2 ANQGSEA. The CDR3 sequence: CSGGQEYGYTF. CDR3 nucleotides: TGCAGCGGGGGACAGGAATATGGCTACACCTTC. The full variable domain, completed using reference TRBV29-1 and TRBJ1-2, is SAVISQKPSRDICQRGTSLTIQCQVDSQVTMMFWYRQQPGQSLTLIATANQGSEATYESGFVIDKFPISRPNLTFSTLTVSNMSPEDSSIYLCSGGQEYGYTFGSGTRLTVV.

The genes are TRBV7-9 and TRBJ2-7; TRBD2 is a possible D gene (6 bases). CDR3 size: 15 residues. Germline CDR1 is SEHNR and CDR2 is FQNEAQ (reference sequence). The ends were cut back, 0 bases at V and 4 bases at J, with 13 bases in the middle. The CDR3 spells CASSLATGVGYEQYF. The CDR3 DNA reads TGTGCCAGCAGCTTAGCTACGGGAGTAGGATACGAGCAGTACTTC. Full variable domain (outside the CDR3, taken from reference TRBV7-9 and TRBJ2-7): DTGVSQNPRHKITKRGQNVTFRCDPISEHNRLYWYRQTLGQGPEFLTYFQNEAQLEKSRLLSDRFSAERPKGSFSTLEIQRTEQGDSAMYLCASSLATGVGYEQYFGPGTRLTVT.

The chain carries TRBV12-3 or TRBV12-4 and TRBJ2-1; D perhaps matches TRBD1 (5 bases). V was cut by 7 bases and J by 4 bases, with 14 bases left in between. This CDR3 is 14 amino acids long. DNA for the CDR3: TGTGCCAGCACTCACGGACAAAAGTACAATGAGCAGTTCTTC. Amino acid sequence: CASTHGQKYNEQFF.

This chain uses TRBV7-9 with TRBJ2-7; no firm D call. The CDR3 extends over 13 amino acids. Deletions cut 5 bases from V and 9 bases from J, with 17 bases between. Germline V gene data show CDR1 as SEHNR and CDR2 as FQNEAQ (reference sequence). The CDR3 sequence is CASSPPGRTSQYF. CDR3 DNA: TGTGCCAGCAGCCCCCCTGGCCGTACATCGCAGTACTTC.

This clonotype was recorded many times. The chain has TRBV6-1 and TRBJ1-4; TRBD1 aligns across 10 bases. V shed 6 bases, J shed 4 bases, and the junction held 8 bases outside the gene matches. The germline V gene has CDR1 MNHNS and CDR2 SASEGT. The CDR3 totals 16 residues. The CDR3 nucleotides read TGTGCCAGCAGAGCTCCGGGACAGGGGATTAATGAAAAACTGTTTTTT. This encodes CASRAPGQGINEKLFF.

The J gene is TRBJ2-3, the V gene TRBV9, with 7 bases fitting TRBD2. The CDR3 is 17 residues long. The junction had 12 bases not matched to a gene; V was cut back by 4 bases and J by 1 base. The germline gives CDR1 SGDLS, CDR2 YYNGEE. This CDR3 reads CASSIMRAGDRTDTQYF. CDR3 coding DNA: TGTGCCAGCAGCATTATGAGGGCGGGAGACCGCACAGATACGCAGTATTTT.

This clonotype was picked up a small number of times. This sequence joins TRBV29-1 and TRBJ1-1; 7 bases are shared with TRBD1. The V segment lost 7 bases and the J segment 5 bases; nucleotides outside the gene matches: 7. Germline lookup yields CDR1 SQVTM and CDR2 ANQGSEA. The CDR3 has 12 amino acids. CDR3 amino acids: CSARTGGTEAFF. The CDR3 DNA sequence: TGCAGCGCTAGGACAGGCGGGACTGAAGCTTTCTTT.

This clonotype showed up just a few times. In nucleotides, the CDR3 is TGTGCCTGGACTAGCGGGGGGTACGAGCAGTACTTC. It codes for CAWTSGGYEQYF. The chain joins TRBV30 to TRBJ2-7; TRBD2 matches 11 bases. Germline CDR1 is GTSNPN and CDR2 is SVGIG (reference sequence). This CDR3 is 12 amino acids long. With 4 bases clipped from V and 4 bases from J, the junction kept 0 bases outside the gene matches.

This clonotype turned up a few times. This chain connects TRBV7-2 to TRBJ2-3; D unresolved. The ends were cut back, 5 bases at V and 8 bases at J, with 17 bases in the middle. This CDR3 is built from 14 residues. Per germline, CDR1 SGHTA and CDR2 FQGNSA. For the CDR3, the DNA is TGTGCCAGCAGCCAGAACAATCCGTCTGGTACGCAGTATTTT. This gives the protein CASSQNNPSGTQYF.

CDR3 coding DNA: TGTGCCAGCAGTATACAAACCTACGAGCAGTACTTC. Its translation is CASSIQTYEQYF. The J gene is TRBJ2-7, the V gene TRBV2; no firm D call. Germline CDR1 reads SNHLY; CDR2 reads FYNNEI. With 5 bases removed from V and 2 bases from J, the gap between germline ends came to 7 bases. This CDR3 comprises 12 residues.

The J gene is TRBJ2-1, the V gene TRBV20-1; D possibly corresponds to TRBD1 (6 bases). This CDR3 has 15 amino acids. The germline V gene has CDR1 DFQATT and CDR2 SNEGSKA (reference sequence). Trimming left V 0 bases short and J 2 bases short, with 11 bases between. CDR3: CSARDIRGAYNEQFF. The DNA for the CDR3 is TGCAGTGCTAGAGATATCAGGGGAGCCTACAATGAGCAGTTCTTC.

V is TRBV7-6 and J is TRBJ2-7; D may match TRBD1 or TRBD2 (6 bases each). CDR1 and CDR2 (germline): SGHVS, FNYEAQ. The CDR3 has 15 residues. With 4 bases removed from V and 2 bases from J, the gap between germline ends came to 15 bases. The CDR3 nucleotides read TGTGCCAGCAGCTCGGGGGCACAGGCCACCTACGAGCAGTACTTC. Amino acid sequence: CASSSGAQATYEQYF. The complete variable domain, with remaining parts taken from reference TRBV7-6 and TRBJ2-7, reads GAGVSQSPRYKVTKRGQDVALRCDPISGHVSLYWYRQALGQGPEFLTYFNYEAQQDKSGLPNDRFSAERPEGSISTLTIQRTEQRDSAMYRCASSSGAQATYEQYFGPGTRLTVT.

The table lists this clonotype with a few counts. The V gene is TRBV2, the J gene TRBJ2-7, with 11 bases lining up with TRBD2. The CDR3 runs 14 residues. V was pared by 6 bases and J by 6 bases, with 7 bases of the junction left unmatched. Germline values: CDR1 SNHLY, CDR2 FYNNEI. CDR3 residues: CASRDPSGRREQYF. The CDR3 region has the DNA TGTGCCAGCAGAGATCCTAGCGGGAGGCGCGAGCAGTACTTC.

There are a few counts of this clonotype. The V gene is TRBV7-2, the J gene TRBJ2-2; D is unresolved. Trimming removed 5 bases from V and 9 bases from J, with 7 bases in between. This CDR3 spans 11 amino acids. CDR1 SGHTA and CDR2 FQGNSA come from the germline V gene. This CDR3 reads CASSLLWELFF. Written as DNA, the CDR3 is TGTGCCAGCAGCCTCCTATGGGAGCTGTTTTTT.

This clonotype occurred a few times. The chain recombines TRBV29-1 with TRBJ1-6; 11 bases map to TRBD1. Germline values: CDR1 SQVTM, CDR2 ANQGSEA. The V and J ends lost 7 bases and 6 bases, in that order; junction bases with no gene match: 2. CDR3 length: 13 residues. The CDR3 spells CSAGTGGNSPLHF. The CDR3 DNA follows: TGCAGCGCTGGGACAGGGGGTAATTCACCCCTCCACTTT.

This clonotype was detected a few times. The CDR3 nucleotides are TGTGCCATCAGGGGGGACACCTCTTTGGAGACCCAGTACTTC. Translated, it gives CAIRGDTSLETQYF. This chain joins TRBV10-3 and TRBJ2-5; maybe TRBD1 (6 bases). V was pared by 6 bases and J by 5 bases, with 16 bases between. The CDR3 contains 14 residues. Germline CDR1 reads ENHRY; CDR2 reads SYGVKD.

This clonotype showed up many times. DNA of the CDR3: TGTGCCAGCAGTCGGGGACTAGCGGGAGGTTGGGATGAGCAGTTCTTC. It translates to CASSRGLAGGWDEQFF. The J gene is TRBJ2-1, the V gene TRBV27, with TRBD2 matching 15 bases. Per germline, CDR1 MNHEY and CDR2 SMNVEV (reference sequence). The CDR3 loop spans 16 amino acids. J was trimmed by 8 bases and V by 5 bases; bases with no gene match: 7.

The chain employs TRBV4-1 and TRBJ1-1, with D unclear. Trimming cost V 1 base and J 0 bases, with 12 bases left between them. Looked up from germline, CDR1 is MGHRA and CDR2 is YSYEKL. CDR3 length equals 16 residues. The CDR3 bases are TGCGCCAGCAGCCAAGGAACCTTGGGTATGAACACTGAAGCTTTCTTT. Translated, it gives CASSQGTLGMNTEAFF.

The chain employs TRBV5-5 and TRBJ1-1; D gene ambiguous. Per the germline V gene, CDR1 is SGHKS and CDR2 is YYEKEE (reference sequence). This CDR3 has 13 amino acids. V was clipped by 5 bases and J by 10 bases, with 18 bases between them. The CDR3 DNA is TGTGCCAGCAGATGGTCCTCGGAGGCATCAGCTTTCTTT. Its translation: CASRWSSEASAFF.

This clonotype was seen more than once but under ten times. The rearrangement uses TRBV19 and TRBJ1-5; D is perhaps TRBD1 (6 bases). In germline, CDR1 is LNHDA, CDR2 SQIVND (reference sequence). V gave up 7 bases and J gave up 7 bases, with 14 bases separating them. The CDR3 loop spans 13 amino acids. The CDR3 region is CASMSGARQPQHF. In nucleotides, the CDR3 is TGTGCCAGTATGTCGGGGGCGAGGCAGCCCCAGCATTTT.

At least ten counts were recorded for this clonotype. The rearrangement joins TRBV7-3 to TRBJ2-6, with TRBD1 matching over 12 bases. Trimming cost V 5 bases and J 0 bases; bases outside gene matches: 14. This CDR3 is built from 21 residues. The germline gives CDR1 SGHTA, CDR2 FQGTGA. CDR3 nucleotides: TGTGCCAGCAGCCCCACGGGGACAGGGGGCCCAACGGCCTCTGGGGCCAACGTCCTGACTTTC. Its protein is CASSPTGTGGPTASGANVLTF.

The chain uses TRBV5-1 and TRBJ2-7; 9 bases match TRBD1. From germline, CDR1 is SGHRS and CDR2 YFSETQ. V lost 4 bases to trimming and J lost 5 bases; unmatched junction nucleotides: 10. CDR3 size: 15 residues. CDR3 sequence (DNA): TGCGCCAGCAGCCACAAACTACAGGGGGCCAACGAGCAGTACTTC. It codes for CASSHKLQGANEQYF.

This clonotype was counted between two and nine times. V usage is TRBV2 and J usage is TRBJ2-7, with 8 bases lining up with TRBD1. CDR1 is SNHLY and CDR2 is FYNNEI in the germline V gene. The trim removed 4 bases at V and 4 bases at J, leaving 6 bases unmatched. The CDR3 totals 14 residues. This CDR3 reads CASSVTGGRYEQYF. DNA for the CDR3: TGTGCCAGCAGTGTAACAGGGGGTAGGTACGAGCAGTACTTC.

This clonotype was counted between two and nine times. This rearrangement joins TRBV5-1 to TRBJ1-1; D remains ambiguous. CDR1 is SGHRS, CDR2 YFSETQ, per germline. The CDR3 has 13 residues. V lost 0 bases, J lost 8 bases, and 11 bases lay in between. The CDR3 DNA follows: TGCGCCAGCAGCTTGGATGGCAAGCAAGAAGCTTTCTTT. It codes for CASSLDGKQEAFF.

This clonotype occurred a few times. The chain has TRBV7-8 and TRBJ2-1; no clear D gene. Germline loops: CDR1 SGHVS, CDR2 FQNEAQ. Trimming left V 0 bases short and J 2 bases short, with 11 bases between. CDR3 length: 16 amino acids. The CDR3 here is CASSLAASQAYNEQFF. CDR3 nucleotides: TGTGCCAGCAGCTTAGCGGCCAGTCAAGCCTACAATGAGCAGTTCTTC.

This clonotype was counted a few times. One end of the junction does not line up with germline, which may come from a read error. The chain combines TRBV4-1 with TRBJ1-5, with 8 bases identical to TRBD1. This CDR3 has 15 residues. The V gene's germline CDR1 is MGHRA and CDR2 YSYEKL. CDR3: CASSRGQGVNRPQHF. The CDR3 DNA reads TGCGCCAGCAGCCGCGGACAGGGCGTCAATCGGCCCCAGCATTTT.

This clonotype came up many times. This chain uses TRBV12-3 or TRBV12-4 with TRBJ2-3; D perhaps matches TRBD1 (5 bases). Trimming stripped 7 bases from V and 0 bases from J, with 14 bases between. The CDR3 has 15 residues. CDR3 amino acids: CASIRTLSSTDTQYF. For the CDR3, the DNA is TGTGCCAGCATCCGGACACTCTCTAGCACAGATACGCAGTATTTT.

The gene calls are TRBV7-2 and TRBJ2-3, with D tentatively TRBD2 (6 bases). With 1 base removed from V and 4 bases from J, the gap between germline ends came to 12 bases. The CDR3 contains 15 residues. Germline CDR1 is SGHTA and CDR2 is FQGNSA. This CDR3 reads CASSLVQRVSDTQYF. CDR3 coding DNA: TGTGCCAGCAGCTTAGTACAGCGGGTGTCAGATACGCAGTATTTT. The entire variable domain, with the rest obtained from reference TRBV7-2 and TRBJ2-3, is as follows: GAGVSQSPSNKVTEKGKDVELRCDPISGHTALYWYRQSLGQGLEFLIYFQGNSAPDKSGLPSDRFSAERTGGSVSTLTIQRTQQEDSAVYLCASSLVQRVSDTQYFGPGTRLTVL.

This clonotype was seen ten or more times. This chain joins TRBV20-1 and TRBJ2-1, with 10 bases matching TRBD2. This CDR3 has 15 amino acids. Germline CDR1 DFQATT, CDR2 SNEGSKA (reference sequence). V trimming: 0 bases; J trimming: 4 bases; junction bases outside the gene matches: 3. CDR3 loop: CSAREVAGGYNEQFF. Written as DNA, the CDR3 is TGCAGTGCTAGAGAGGTAGCGGGAGGTTACAATGAGCAGTTCTTC.

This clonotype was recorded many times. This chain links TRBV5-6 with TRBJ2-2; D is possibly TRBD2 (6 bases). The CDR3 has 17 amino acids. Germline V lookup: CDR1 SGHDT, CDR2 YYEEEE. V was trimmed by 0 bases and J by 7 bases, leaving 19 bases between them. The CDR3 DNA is TGTGCCAGCAGCTTGGCGGGGCTAGCGTTAGGTGGCGGGGAGCTGTTTTTT. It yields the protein CASSLAGLALGGGELFF.